The clone carrying this T cell receptor (beta chain) is large (0.1 to 1%) in the sample. Its antigen is as yet unknown. The CDR3 has 14 residues. Germline assignment: CDR1 LNHDA and CDR2 SQIVND (reference sequence). With 4 bases removed from V and 3 bases from J, the gap between germline ends came to 9 bases. This sample was included in a study of spatial heterogeneity in lung cancer. Study-wide background: Each distinct TCR and UMI combination averaged more than ten appearances in raw reads.

Described time point: sample taken at primary tumor resection. The donors were some 70 patients with non-small cell lung cancer that was early-stage and untreated. Unsorted whole RNA samples from tumor, nontumor lung or frozen PBMC were sequenced. Whole-study findings and limits: Higher tumor mutation counts went along with higher counts of expanded intratumoral alpha and beta TCRs.

Individual TCR cDNA molecules each bore their own unique molecular identifier. TCRdb redid the calling of the 5' RACE reads with MiXCR, one entry per CDR3 protein. The table lists over a thousand distinct CDR3 sequences, less than 20% of them singletons. This receptor was obtained from a male donor with early-stage non-small cell lung cancer. The rearrangement joins TRBV19 to TRBJ2-2, with TRBD1 as a possible D gene (6 bases). The sample consisted of lung tumor tissue, taken at surgery. CDR3: CASSNRVDTGELFF. The CDR3 DNA follows: TGTGCCAGTAGTAACAGGGTTGACACCGGGGAGCTGTTTTTT. Using reference TRBV19 and TRBJ2-2 for the parts outside the CDR3, the full variable domain is DGGITQSPKYLFRKEGQNVTLSCEQNLNHDAMYWYRQDPGQGLRLIYYSQIVNDFQKGDIAEGYSVSREKKESFPLTVTSAQKNPTAFYLCASSNRVDTGELFFGEGSRLTVL.